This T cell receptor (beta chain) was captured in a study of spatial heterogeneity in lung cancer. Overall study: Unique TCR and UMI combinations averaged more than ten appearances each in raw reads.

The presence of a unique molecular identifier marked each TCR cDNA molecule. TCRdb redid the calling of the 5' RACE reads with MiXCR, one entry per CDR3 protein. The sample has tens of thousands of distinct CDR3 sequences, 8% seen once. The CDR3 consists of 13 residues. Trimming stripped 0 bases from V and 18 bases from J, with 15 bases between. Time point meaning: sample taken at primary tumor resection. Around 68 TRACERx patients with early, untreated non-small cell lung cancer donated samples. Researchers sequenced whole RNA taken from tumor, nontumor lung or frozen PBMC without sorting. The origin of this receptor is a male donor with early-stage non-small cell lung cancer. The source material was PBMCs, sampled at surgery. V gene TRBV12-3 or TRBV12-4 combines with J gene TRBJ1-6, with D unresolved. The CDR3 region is CASSLAPDRDPHF. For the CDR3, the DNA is TGTGCCAGCAGTTTAGCGCCAGACCGCGATCCCCACTTT.